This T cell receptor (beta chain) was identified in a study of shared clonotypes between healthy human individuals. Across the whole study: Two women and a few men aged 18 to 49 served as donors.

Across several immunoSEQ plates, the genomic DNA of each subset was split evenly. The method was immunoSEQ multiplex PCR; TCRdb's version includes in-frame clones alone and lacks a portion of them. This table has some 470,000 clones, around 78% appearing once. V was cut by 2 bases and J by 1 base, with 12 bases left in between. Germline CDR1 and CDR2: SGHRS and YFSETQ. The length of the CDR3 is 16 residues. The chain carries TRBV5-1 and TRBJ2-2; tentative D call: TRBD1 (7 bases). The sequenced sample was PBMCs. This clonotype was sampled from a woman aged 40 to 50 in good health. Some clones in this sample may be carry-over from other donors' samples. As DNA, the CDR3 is TGCGCCAGCAGCTTTGGGCGGGACAGGAACACCGGGGAGCTGTTTTTT. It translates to CASSFGRDRNTGELFF.